This T cell receptor (beta chain) originates from a study of T cell responses to AZD1222 COVID-19 vaccine. Study as a whole: Pooled in the analysis were second doses at about 4 or about 12 weeks.

This CDR3 region has 16 residues. Germline V gives CDR1 LNHDA, CDR2 SQIVND (reference sequence). V shed 6 bases and J shed 0 bases, with 15 bases lying between them. General observations from the study: Close to half of all spike-specific TCRs reportedly target regions of the variants that are unmutated.

The repertoire was sequenced with immunoSEQ multiplex PCR; TCRdb's copy has only in-frame clones and lacks some. The data show 100,000 or so clones, roughly 91% seen once. In the case of this clone: Its antigen is undetermined.

The chain employs TRBV19 and TRBJ2-1; the D gene is possibly TRBD2 (7 bases). The sequenced sample was peripheral blood, obtained on day 0 of AZD1222 vaccination. This receptor was obtained from an adult in good health. The CDR3 region is CASRGRGGGSYNEQFF. The CDR3 DNA follows: TGTGCCAGTAGAGGGAGAGGGGGGGGCTCCTACAATGAGCAGTTCTTC.